This T cell receptor beta chain was identified in a study of cytomegalovirus exposure and HLA in healthy donors. It was with 60 Vbeta and 13 Jbeta primers that the PCR ran. Generated by immunoSEQ multiplex PCR, the TCRdb table keeps only in-frame clones and is missing some. The sample has 65,000 to 90,000 clones; 65% to 75% are singletons. This CDR3 spans 16 amino acids. Germline-derived CDR1 and CDR2 are SGHTA and FQGNSA. V was trimmed by 4 bases and J by 2 bases, leaving 14 bases between them. Comment on this clone: The antigen remains unidentified.

Study results and limitations: Among the most significant clusters, several appeared linked to common viral pathogens in a later analysis. Presence/absence analyses treated sequencing depth as roughly uniform across donors. There were a few CMV-associated chains whose specificity for CMV antigens was confirmed in vitro. The authors listed around 150 TCR beta chains as cytomegalovirus-associated.

The origin of this receptor is a woman aged 40 to 50 in good health and CMV-seropositive. J is TRBJ1-4 and V is TRBV7-2; D may be TRBD1 (5 bases). The sample comprised PBMCs. In DNA, the CDR3 is TGTGCCAGCAGCTCCAACCCTCGACAGACTAATGAAAAACTGTTTTTT. Its translation is CASSSNPRQTNEKLFF.